One and the same sample provided the 31 T cell receptor beta chains below, sequenced in a study of vaccination and CD4 T cells after COVID-19. This sample's treatment: approximately nine-day PBMC culture with coronavirus spike peptide pools or control peptides (ViraFEST assay). The Oncomine TCR Beta short-read assay generated sequence data from the DNA of cultured CD4+ T cells. Via MiXCR, TCRdb re-called the PCR reads, giving one row per CDR3 protein. The table has some 15,000 distinct CDR3 sequences, about 72% seen once; the top ten hold 20%. These receptors have no known antigen. The material sequenced was CD4+ T cells from blood, cultured in vitro. The source of these receptors is a human donor who had recovered from COVID-19.

V gene TRBV7-2 combines with J gene TRBJ1-5, with unresolved D. CDR1 SGHTA and CDR2 FQGNSA come from the germline V gene. Trimming pared 1 base from V and 4 bases from J, leaving 8 bases between. The CDR3 runs to 14 residues. For the CDR3, the DNA is TGTGCCAGCAGCTTAGTCCCCGGGAATCAGCCCCAGCATTTT. Its protein is CASSLVPGNQPQHF.

V usage is TRBV28 and J usage is TRBJ2-4, with 8 bases aligning to TRBD1. The V gene's germline CDR1 is MDHEN and CDR2 SYDVKM. This CDR3 has 12 amino acids. Trimming at V came to 6 bases and at J to 11 bases, leaving 6 bases not matched to a gene. The CDR3 DNA sequence: TGTGCCAGCAGCGGACAGGGTAGGGTTCAGTACTTC. Residues: CASSGQGRVQYF.

This chain joins TRBV11-2 and TRBJ1-2; 11 nucleotides agree with TRBD1. The CDR3 loop spans 17 amino acids. CDR1 SGHAT and CDR2 FQNNGV come from the germline V gene. The ends lost 3 bases at V and 4 bases at J; junction bases unmatched: 10. CDR3 in amino acids: CASSFDPDRGLVYGYTF. DNA for the CDR3: TGTGCCAGCAGCTTTGATCCGGACAGGGGGCTGGTCTATGGCTACACCTTC.

CDR3 residues: CASSYDREKSDYEQYF. DNA of the CDR3: TGTGCCAGCAGTTATGACAGGGAGAAATCAGACTACGAGCAGTACTTC. The chain uses TRBV27 and TRBJ2-7, with 7 nucleotides matching TRBD1. The CDR3 totals 16 residues. Germline V gives CDR1 MNHEY, CDR2 SMNVEV (reference sequence). V lost 4 bases, J lost 3 bases, and 12 bases stayed unmatched.

The genes are TRBV24-1 and TRBJ2-7; 9 positions agree with TRBD2. V shed 3 bases, J shed 3 bases, and the junction held 5 bases outside the gene matches. The CDR3 has 15 residues. Germline V gene sequence: CDR1 KGHDR, CDR2 SFDVKD. CDR3: CATSDRSSGSYEQYF. CDR3 sequence (DNA): TGTGCCACCAGTGATCGGAGTAGCGGGAGCTACGAGCAGTACTTC.

By share, this clonotype counts as hyperexpanded. The rearrangement joins TRBV7-2 to TRBJ2-5; D uncertain. CDR1 is SGHTA and CDR2 is FQGNSA in the germline V gene. This CDR3 comprises 13 residues. V shed 7 bases and J shed 1 base, with 10 bases lying between them. The CDR3 nucleotides are TGTGCCAGCACCACTTACTCCCAAGAGACCCAGTACTTC. Translation: CASTTYSQETQYF.

The chain has TRBV6-2 or TRBV6-3 and TRBJ1-1; D is uncertain. CDR1 and CDR2 (germline): MNHEY, SVGEGT. V was clipped by 5 bases and J by 0 bases, with 7 bases between them. This CDR3 region has 13 residues. Here the CDR3 reads CASSPGLNTEAFF. CDR3 in DNA: TGTGCCAGCAGTCCCGGCCTGAACACTGAAGCTTTCTTT.

V gene TRBV20-1 combines with J gene TRBJ2-1, with D possibly being TRBD2 (6 bases). The CDR3 totals 16 residues. V was trimmed by 0 bases and J by 3 bases, leaving 15 bases between them. From germline, CDR1 is DFQATT and CDR2 SNEGSKA (reference sequence). As DNA, the CDR3 is TGCAGTGCTAGAGATCGTAGGTCCGGGGGCTACAATGAGCAGTTCTTC. Translating gives CSARDRRSGGYNEQFF.

V gene TRBV7-9 combines with J gene TRBJ2-7; 14 bases agree with TRBD2. In germline, CDR1 is SEHNR, CDR2 FQNEAQ (reference sequence). CDR3 length: 18 residues. Trimming removed 5 bases from V and 1 base from J; junction bases left unmatched: 10. The CDR3 DNA reads TGTGCCAGCAGCCTCCCCCTGACTAGCGGGAGGGGTTCCTACGAGCAGTACTTC. Protein sequence: CASSLPLTSGRGSYEQYF. Drawing the rest from reference TRBV7-9 and TRBJ2-7, the complete variable domain is DTGVSQNPRHKITKRGQNVTFRCDPISEHNRLYWYRQTLGQGPEFLTYFQNEAQLEKSRLLSDRFSAERPKGSFSTLEIQRTEQGDSAMYLCASSLPLTSGRGSYEQYFGPGTRLTVT.

The rearrangement links TRBV28 to TRBJ1-6; D not certain. The germline CDR1 and CDR2 sequences are MDHEN and SYDVKM. V dropped 7 bases and J dropped 2 bases, with 6 bases sitting between them. This CDR3 is built from 13 residues. The CDR3 bases are TGTGCCAGCACTATTGCCTATAATTCACCCCTCCACTTT. This sequence encodes CASTIAYNSPLHF.

The rearrangement joins TRBV7-9 to TRBJ1-6; D is perhaps TRBD1 (5 bases). This CDR3 spans 15 amino acids. The germline V gene has CDR1 SEHNR and CDR2 FQNEAQ (reference sequence). V dropped 7 bases and J dropped 7 bases, with 17 bases sitting between them. The CDR3 loop reads CASTLAGGPNSPLHF. CDR3 nucleotide sequence: TGTGCCAGCACCTTGGCCGGGGGACCGAATTCACCCCTCCACTTT.

About this clonotype itself: A junction boundary mismatches the germline segment, possibly from a read error. The gene calls are TRBV7-2 and TRBJ1-1; a possible D gene is TRBD1 (5 bases). CDR3 size: 14 residues. Germline CDR1 SGHTA, CDR2 FQGNSA. The CDR3 reads CASSLPGDYPPPPF. In DNA form, the CDR3 reads TGTGCCAGCAGCTTACCCGGGGACTATCCCCCGCCACCGTTT.

This chain uses TRBV15 with TRBJ2-5; the D gene is possibly TRBD2 (5 bases). Germline V lookup: CDR1 LNHNV, CDR2 YYDKDF (reference sequence). This CDR3 comprises 14 residues. V lost 1 base to trimming and J lost 5 bases, with 11 bases between them. The CDR3 sequence: CATSRGVPGETQYF. The CDR3 nucleotides read TGTGCCACCAGCAGAGGGGTCCCGGGGGAGACCCAGTACTTC.

J is TRBJ1-1 and V is TRBV20-1; weak D call: TRBD1 (5 bases). V lost 4 bases and J 0 bases, leaving 15 bases between the germline ends. Germline loops: CDR1 DFQATT, CDR2 SNEGSKA (reference sequence). This CDR3 is built from 15 residues. CDR3 sequence reads: CSATPWGGMNTEAFF. CDR3 bases: TGCAGTGCTACCCCCTGGGGGGGAATGAACACTGAAGCTTTCTTT.

Written as DNA, the CDR3 is TGCAGTGCTAGAGTTGGGGGAGATGAGCAGTTCTTC. Protein: CSARVGGDEQFF. The chain employs TRBV20-1 and TRBJ2-1, with D perhaps assigned TRBD1 or TRBD2 (5 bases each). The CDR3 sequence is 12 residues long. V was pared by 1 base and J by 8 bases, with 9 bases between. The germline CDR1 and CDR2 sequences are DFQATT and SNEGSKA (reference sequence).

This clonotype showed up just a few times. The chain carries TRBV20-1 and TRBJ1-2, with no clear D. This CDR3 comprises 12 residues. CDR1 and CDR2 from the germline V gene are DFQATT and SNEGSKA (reference sequence). The V end lost 6 bases, the J end lost 8 bases, and 16 bases lay between the germline ends. The CDR3 coding sequence is TGCAGTGCCCGCAGGACGAGTAGGGGCTACACCTTC. This encodes CSARRTSRGYTF.

The chain is built from TRBV24-1 and TRBJ2-7, with D perhaps being TRBD1 or TRBD2 (5 bases each). The CDR3 covers 14 residues. Germline CDR1 reads KGHDR; CDR2 reads SFDVKD. The V end lost 5 bases, the J end lost 0 bases, and 10 bases lay between the germline ends. CDR3 residues: CATSGSGTSYEQYF. The CDR3 DNA reads as TGTGCCACCAGTGGATCCGGGACCTCCTACGAGCAGTACTTC.

V usage is TRBV30 and J usage is TRBJ1-3, with D unresolved. V was cut by 1 base and J by 7 bases, with 5 bases left in between. From germline, CDR1 is GTSNPN and CDR2 SVGIG (reference sequence). The CDR3 loop spans 11 amino acids. This chain's CDR3 is CAWSERNTIYF. DNA of the CDR3: TGTGCCTGGAGTGAGCGGAACACCATATATTTT.

This chain connects TRBV20-1 to TRBJ2-2, with 7 bases aligning to TRBD1. The V gene end was trimmed by 8 bases and the J gene end by 1 base; junction bases not matched to a gene: 7. This CDR3 comprises 14 residues. Germline V gives CDR1 DFQATT, CDR2 SNEGSKA (reference sequence). CDR3 DNA: TGCAGTACTACCGGGACAGTGAACACCGGGGAGCTGTTTTTT. Translating gives CSTTGTVNTGELFF.

The V call is TRBV7-2, the J call TRBJ1-6; possible D gene TRBD1, 5 bases. This CDR3 has 16 residues. V was trimmed by 0 bases and J by 7 bases, leaving 13 bases between them. Germline V lookup: CDR1 SGHTA, CDR2 FQGNSA. The CDR3: CASSLAQVAGNSPLHF. DNA of the CDR3: TGTGCCAGCAGCTTAGCGCAAGTGGCAGGGAATTCACCCCTCCACTTT.

By share of the sample, this clonotype is medium-sized. V is TRBV7-2 and J is TRBJ2-3; no reliable D call. Trimming removed 0 bases from V and 2 bases from J, with 9 bases in between. This CDR3 contains 15 residues. From germline, CDR1 is SGHTA and CDR2 FQGNSA. The CDR3 DNA is TGTGCCAGCAGCTTAGCTCTACTGAACACAGATACGCAGTATTTT. Translation gives CASSLALLNTDTQYF.

V usage is TRBV7-2 and J usage is TRBJ1-2, with a weak D call TRBD1 (5 bases). In germline, CDR1 is SGHTA, CDR2 FQGNSA. V lost 5 bases and J 4 bases, leaving 14 bases between the germline ends. The CDR3 runs 14 residues. CDR3 amino acids: CASSGPAGLYGYTF. DNA for the CDR3: TGTGCCAGCAGCGGGCCCGCAGGGCTCTATGGCTACACCTTC.

This clonotype was recorded only once. The rearrangement uses TRBV7-9 and TRBJ2-2; D remains unclear. This CDR3 is built from 14 residues. V lost 2 bases to trimming and J lost 3 bases, with 7 bases between them. CDR1 and CDR2 (germline): SEHNR, FQNEAQ (reference sequence). CDR3 residues: CASSLSGYTGELFF. The CDR3 DNA follows: TGTGCCAGCAGCTTATCCGGATACACCGGGGAGCTGTTTTTT.

This chain joins TRBV7-4 and TRBJ1-2; D is possibly TRBD1 (6 bases). Trimming cost V 5 bases and J 7 bases, with 14 bases left between them. Germline-derived CDR1 and CDR2 are SGHVT and SQSDAQ. This CDR3 has 13 amino acids. CDR3 sequence (DNA): TGTGCCAGCAGCGTAGTACAGGGCTTTGGCTACACCTTC. Translating gives CASSVVQGFGYTF.

The chain uses TRBV4-1 and TRBJ1-2; 7 nucleotides match TRBD1. The trim removed 0 bases at V and 2 bases at J, leaving 3 bases unmatched. The CDR3 has 15 amino acids. Germline assignment: CDR1 MGHRA and CDR2 YSYEKL. CDR3 amino acids: CASSQEKTGNYGYTF. The CDR3 DNA sequence: TGCGCCAGCAGCCAAGAAAAGACAGGGAACTATGGCTACACCTTC.

The chain links TRBV6-2 or TRBV6-3 to TRBJ1-5; TRBD1 is a possible D gene (6 bases). The V end was cut by 5 bases, the J end by 0 bases, with 17 bases between. Looked up from germline, CDR1 is MNHEY and CDR2 is SVGEGT. CDR3 length equals 17 residues. For the CDR3, the DNA is TGTGCCAGCAGTACAGGGTATGGACTTTATAGCAATCAGCCCCAGCATTTT. Its protein is CASSTGYGLYSNQPQHF.

The V and J genes are TRBV7-2 and TRBJ1-1; D is perhaps TRBD1 (6 bases). The V gene lost 5 bases and the J gene lost 11 bases, with 18 bases spanning the gap. Germline V CDR1 and CDR2: SGHTA, FQGNSA. CDR3 length equals 13 residues. CDR3 in DNA: TGTGCCAGCAGCGTACAGGGTCTCGTAAACGCTTTCTTT. It translates to CASSVQGLVNAFF. Full variable domain (remainder filled in from reference TRBV7-2 and TRBJ1-1): GAGVSQSPSNKVTEKGKDVELRCDPISGHTALYWYRQSLGQGLEFLIYFQGNSAPDKSGLPSDRFSAERTGGSVSTLTIQRTQQEDSAVYLCASSVQGLVNAFFGQGTRLTVV.

The CDR3 loop is CATSDSGTGGYEQYF. The CDR3 nucleotides read TGTGCCACCAGTGATTCCGGGACAGGGGGCTACGAGCAGTACTTC. This chain links TRBV24-1 with TRBJ2-7, with 11 positions matching TRBD1. The germline V gene has CDR1 KGHDR and CDR2 SFDVKD. The CDR3 is made up of 15 amino acids. The J segment lost 3 bases and the V segment lost 2 bases, leaving 2 bases of the junction unmatched.

The chain is built from TRBV6-1 and TRBJ1-2; 9 positions match TRBD1. V lost 3 bases, J lost 7 bases, and 6 bases stayed unmatched. The CDR3 loop spans 14 amino acids. Per the germline V gene, CDR1 is MNHNS and CDR2 is SASEGT. DNA for the CDR3: TGTGCCAGCAGTGACCCCACAGGGGGCAGTGGCTACACCTTC. Its protein is CASSDPTGGSGYTF.

The V gene is TRBV3-1, the J gene TRBJ1-2; 9 nucleotides agree with TRBD1. This CDR3 is built from 13 residues. The J segment lost 4 bases and the V segment lost 3 bases, leaving 0 bases of the junction unmatched. Germline V lookup: CDR1 LGHDT, CDR2 YNNKEL (reference sequence). The CDR3 nucleotides read TGTGCCAGCAGCCAGACAGGGGGCTATGGCTACACCTTC. This codes for CASSQTGGYGYTF.

This sequence joins TRBV27 and TRBJ1-2; 8 positions match TRBD1. Germline trimming cut 2 bases from V and 4 bases from J; bases unmatched to any gene: 12. The CDR3 extends over 17 amino acids. Per germline, CDR1 MNHEY and CDR2 SMNVEV (reference sequence). CDR3 DNA sequence: TGTGCCAGCAGTTTACGGGCGACAGGGGTTGGGGGCTATGGCTACACCTTC. Translating gives CASSLRATGVGGYGYTF.